These T cell receptor beta chains were read from a single sample in a study of shared T cell receptors in the human thymus. Repertoires were generated with immunoSEQ multiplex PCR, while TCRdb's copy carries only in-frame clones and drops some. Here the sample spans about 380,000 clones, 95% being singletons. Sample: thymocytes. The origin of the receptors is a human donor. Both conserved end residues are part of each CDR3. The order of the fields is V gene, clone size, D gene, J gene, CDR3 DNA, CDR3 protein. D genes are given only for firm matches. The size field is filled for only some rows; it gives once, few, many or a size class.

v_gene: TRBV10-3
abundance: .
d_gene: .
j_gene: TRBJ1-3
CDR3nt: TGTGCCATCACCCACGGGAATGGGGGAAACACCATATATTTT
CDR3aa: CAITHGNGGNTIYF

v_gene: TRBV6-4
abundance: few
d_gene: TRBD1
j_gene: TRBJ2-3
CDR3nt: TGTGCCACCACTTCGGGACAGGCCAGTACAGATACGCAGTATTTT
CDR3aa: CATTSGQASTDTQYF

v_gene: TRBV7-3
abundance: .
d_gene: .
j_gene: TRBJ2-3
CDR3nt: TGTGCCAGCAGCTCCCCTTACCCCGCCGGCACAGATACGCAGTATTTT
CDR3aa: CASSSPYPAGTDTQYF

v_gene: TRBV11-3
abundance: .
d_gene: .
j_gene: TRBJ2-2
CDR3nt: TGTGCCAGCAGCTTAGGGTCGGTCCCCGGGGAGCTGTTTTTT
CDR3aa: CASSLGSVPGELFF

v_gene: TRBV5-1
abundance: .
d_gene: TRBD1
j_gene: TRBJ2-5
CDR3nt: TGCGCCAGCAGCTTGGAAGGACAGGTCAAAAGGGAGACCCAGTACTTC
CDR3aa: CASSLEGQVKRETQYF

v_gene: TRBV7-6
abundance: .
d_gene: .
j_gene: TRBJ1-5
CDR3nt: TGTGCCAGCCGGGCCCCCAATCAGCCCCAGCATTTT
CDR3aa: CASRAPNQPQHF

v_gene: TRBV9
abundance: .
d_gene: .
j_gene: TRBJ2-7
CDR3nt: TGTGCCAGCAGCGCCGTCGGCGGAACACACCTTACGAAGCAGTACTTC
CDR3aa: CASSAVGGTHLTKQYF

v_gene: TRBV15
abundance: .
d_gene: .
j_gene: TRBJ2-1
CDR3nt: TGTGCCACCAGCAGAGTGCCAGCGGGCCTCTACAATGAGCAGTTCTTC
CDR3aa: CATSRVPAGLYNEQFF

v_gene: TRBV7-3
abundance: .
d_gene: TRBD1
j_gene: TRBJ2-3
CDR3nt: TGTGCCAGCAGCCCCCGGACAGGGAGTCCAGATACGCAGTATTTT
CDR3aa: CASSPRTGSPDTQYF

v_gene: TRBV7-2
abundance: .
d_gene: TRBD2
j_gene: TRBJ2-5
CDR3nt: TGTGCCAGCAGCCGACTAGCGGGAGGACGTGAGGAGACCCAGTACTTC
CDR3aa: CASSRLAGGREETQYF

v_gene: TRBV5-1
abundance: .
d_gene: .
j_gene: TRBJ2-1
CDR3nt: TGCGCCAGCAGCTTGGGGGCCCTTGGGTCCTACAATGAGCAGTTCTTC
CDR3aa: CASSLGALGSYNEQFF

v_gene: TRBV28
abundance: .
d_gene: .
j_gene: TRBJ1-1
CDR3nt: TGTGCCAGCAGTTTAGTTGGCCCCTGGGGAACTGAAGCTTTCTTT
CDR3aa: CASSLVGPWGTEAFF

v_gene: TRBV7-9
abundance: once
d_gene: TRBD1
j_gene: TRBJ1-1
CDR3nt: TGTGCCAGCAGCCCCCCGGACAGGGTTAACACTGAAGCTTTCTTT
CDR3aa: CASSPPDRVNTEAFF